Below, 16 T cell receptor beta chains from the same sample are listed, as sequenced in a study of blood T cell repertoires in COVID-19. Sequencing was performed with immunoSEQ multiplex PCR; in TCRdb, only in-frame clones are kept and a portion is missing. Of about 130,000 clones in the sample, 79% were seen once. The source material was peripheral blood. All receptors come from a woman in her 70s with COVID-19, enrolled during active disease.

The chain carries TRBV21-1 and TRBJ1-3. TRBV21-1 is reported as a pseudogene. This CDR3 spans 15 amino acids. CDR3 sequence (DNA): TGTGCCAGCAGCAAAGCCCGGGGGGGTGGAAACACCATATATTTT. This gives the protein CASSKARGGGNTIYF.

The J gene is TRBJ1-1, the V gene TRBV7-3, with unresolved D. The CDR3 has 13 amino acids. Trimming removed 5 bases at V and 11 bases at J, with 18 bases between. The V gene's germline CDR1 is SGHTA and CDR2 FQGTGA. In DNA form, the CDR3 reads TGTGCCAGCAGCACCGCCGGCGGCAGTCTGGCTTTCTTT. Its translation is CASSTAGGSLAFF.

This chain joins TRBV5-1 and TRBJ1-2, with 9 nucleotides matching TRBD1. The CDR3 has 13 residues. V lost 4 bases and J lost 8; bases outside the gene matches: 6. The germline V gene encodes CDR1 SGHRS and CDR2 YFSETQ. For the CDR3, the DNA is TGCGCCAGCAGCCAGGGACAGGGAAAAGGCTACACCTTC. Translation gives CASSQGQGKGYTF.

The V gene is TRBV28, the J gene TRBJ1-6; 7 bases are shared with TRBD1. CDR1 is MDHEN and CDR2 is SYDVKM in the germline V gene. V gave up 6 bases and J gave up 9 bases; unmatched junction bases: 8. This CDR3 has 14 amino acids. The CDR3 coding sequence is TGTGCCAGCAGCCCGGGACAGCCTTCTTCACCCCTCCACTTT. Translating it yields CASSPGQPSSPLHF.

The chain combines TRBV11-2 with TRBJ2-3, with 11 bases lining up with TRBD2. After removal of 6 bases from V and 2 bases from J, the junction contained 7 bases not matched to a gene. The CDR3 length is 16 residues. CDR1 and CDR2 from the germline V gene are SGHAT and FQNNGV. CDR3 sequence (DNA): TGTGCCAGCAGTCCGGGACTAGCGGTTTCCACAGATACGCAGTATTTT. This sequence encodes CASSPGLAVSTDTQYF.

J is TRBJ2-3 and V is TRBV5-1, with D possibly being TRBD2 (5 bases). This CDR3 has 14 residues. The germline CDR1 and CDR2 sequences are SGHRS and YFSETQ. Trimming shortened V by 4 bases and J by 5 bases, and 14 bases separated the two germline ends. The CDR3 bases are TGCGCCAGCAGCAACCACGTTCGGGAAGATACGCAGTATTTT. It specifies CASSNHVREDTQYF.

This chain joins TRBV27 and TRBJ2-7; D gene unclear. CDR1 and CDR2 from the germline V gene are MNHEY and SMNVEV (reference sequence). The CDR3 loop spans 14 amino acids. V was cut by 2 bases and J by 0 bases, with 8 bases left in between. Here the CDR3 DNA reads TGTGCCAGCAGTTTACATCGTAGCTCCTACGAGCAGTACTTC. It codes for CASSLHRSSYEQYF.

This chain uses TRBV27 with TRBJ1-1, with TRBD1 matching over 9 bases. This CDR3 contains 14 residues. CDR1 is MNHEY, CDR2 SMNVEV, per germline (reference sequence). The trim removed 6 bases at V and 10 bases at J, leaving 12 bases unmatched. The CDR3 sequence: CASSQSGTGKGAFF. CDR3 coding DNA: TGTGCCAGCAGCCAGTCCGGGACAGGGAAGGGAGCTTTCTTT.

The J gene is TRBJ1-1, the V gene TRBV6-5; D remains unclear. The V end lost 6 bases, the J end lost 8 bases, and 16 bases lay between the germline ends. This CDR3 is built from 13 residues. Germline CDR1 reads MNHEY; CDR2 reads SVGAGI. The CDR3, as DNA: TGTGCCAGCAGCACCCGAATGCCCACAGAAGCTTTCTTT. Protein sequence: CASSTRMPTEAFF.

The V and J genes are TRBV5-1 and TRBJ2-7; 9 nucleotides align to TRBD1. The CDR3 sequence is 14 residues long. Germline values: CDR1 SGHRS, CDR2 YFSETQ. The V gene end was trimmed by 6 bases and the J gene end by 7 bases; junction bases not matched to a gene: 11. The CDR3 sequence is CASTTTGGHREQYF. The CDR3 DNA sequence: TGCGCCAGCACAACAACAGGGGGCCACCGGGAGCAGTACTTC.

The chain carries TRBV7-2 and TRBJ1-2; D gene unclear. V lost 4 bases to trimming and J lost 0 bases, with 3 bases between them. The CDR3 runs to 12 residues. The V gene's germline CDR1 is SGHTA and CDR2 FQGNSA. The CDR3 DNA is TGTGCCAGCAGCTACTCTAACTATGGCTACACCTTC. Its protein is CASSYSNYGYTF.

V gene TRBV10-3 combines with J gene TRBJ1-6, with D possibly being TRBD1 (5 bases). The CDR3 is made up of 15 amino acids. Germline values: CDR1 ENHRY, CDR2 SYGVKD. The V and J ends lost 3 bases and 10 bases respectively, with 16 bases between them. CDR3 nucleotide sequence: TGTGCCATCAGTGATGGTCAGGGAAGGGAATCACCCCTCCACTTT. Protein: CAISDGQGRESPLHF.

The chain uses TRBV7-2 and TRBJ2-1; 11 bases match TRBD2. CDR1 is SGHTA, CDR2 FQGNSA, per germline. J gave up 9 bases and V 5 bases, and 9 bases lay outside the gene matches. CDR3 length: 15 amino acids. The CDR3 protein is CASSAVAGGRGEQFF. The CDR3 coding sequence is TGTGCCAGCAGCGCGGTAGCGGGGGGGCGGGGTGAGCAGTTCTTC.

This clone turned up a few times. V usage is TRBV19 and J usage is TRBJ1-5; D is unresolved. The V gene's germline CDR1 is LNHDA and CDR2 SQIVND (reference sequence). This CDR3 contains 17 residues. The germline V and J ends were trimmed by 4 bases and 2 bases, with 18 bases remaining between them. The CDR3 nucleotides read TGTGCCAGTAGTACCTACCTCCGAAGCTCACGCAATCAGCCCCAGCATTTT. Translated: CASSTYLRSSRNQPQHF.

The chain links TRBV6-5 to TRBJ1-5, with 7 bases lining up with TRBD1. Germline V CDR1 and CDR2: MNHEY, SVGAGI. V dropped 6 bases and J dropped 0; count of bases not matched to a gene: 5. This CDR3 has 15 residues. The CDR3 sequence is CASRPTGSSNQPQHF. CDR3 coding DNA: TGTGCCAGCAGACCGACAGGGTCTAGCAATCAGCCCCAGCATTTT.

J is TRBJ2-7 and V is TRBV27; TRBD2 agrees at 8 bases. Trimming cost V 5 bases and J 1 base; bases outside gene matches: 13. The CDR3 has 17 residues. Per the germline V gene, CDR1 is MNHEY and CDR2 is SMNVEV (reference sequence). CDR3 sequence reads: CASSHHLRGARSYEQYF. As DNA, the CDR3 is TGTGCCAGCAGTCATCACCTGCGGGGGGCGAGGTCCTACGAGCAGTACTTC.